Detailed here is one T cell receptor (beta chain). Its antigen is unknown. Trimming cost V 0 bases and J 6 bases; bases outside gene matches: 12. This CDR3 spans 18 amino acids. From germline, CDR1 is KGHSH and CDR2 LQKENI. This sample was taken from a study of early T cells in non-severe SARS-CoV-2 infection. Overall study context: Sequenced material consisted of bulk RNA (from unsorted whole blood), and chains were unpaired. Whole-study findings and limits: Comparison of clonotypes with VDJdb favored anti-spike CD8 responses while missing private and CD4 specificities.

Attached unique molecular identifiers marked individual cDNA molecules. TCRdb re-derived calls from the 5' RACE reads in MiXCR, one entry per CDR3 protein. Of around 30,000 distinct CDR3 sequences in the sample, about 5.3% were seen once. The origin of this receptor is an adult who was a healthcare worker with PCR-confirmed SARS-CoV-2 infection or an uninfected control (not recorded which). The sample taken for sequencing was whole blood. The genes are TRBV18 and TRBJ2-7; 12 positions agree with TRBD2. The CDR3 DNA reads TGTGCCAGCTCACCACCGGGATCGACTAGCGGGAGCCAAAGCGAGCAGTACTTC. This gives the protein CASSPPGSTSGSQSEQYF.